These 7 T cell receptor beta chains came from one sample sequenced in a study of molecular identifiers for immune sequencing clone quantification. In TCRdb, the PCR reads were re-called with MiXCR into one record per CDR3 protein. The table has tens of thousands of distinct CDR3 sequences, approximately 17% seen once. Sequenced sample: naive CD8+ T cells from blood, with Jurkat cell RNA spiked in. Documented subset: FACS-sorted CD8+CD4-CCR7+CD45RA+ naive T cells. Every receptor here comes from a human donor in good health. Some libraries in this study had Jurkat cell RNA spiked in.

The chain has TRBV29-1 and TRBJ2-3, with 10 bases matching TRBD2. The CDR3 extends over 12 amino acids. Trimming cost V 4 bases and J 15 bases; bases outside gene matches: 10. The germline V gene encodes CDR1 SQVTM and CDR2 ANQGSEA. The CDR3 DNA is TGCAGCGTTGTCCGGACTAGCGGACTCCCATATTTT. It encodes CSVVRTSGLPYF.

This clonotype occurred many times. The CDR3 DNA is TGTGCCATCAGTCTGCAGGAGTTGGATACGCAGTATTTT. Residues: CAISLQELDTQYF. This chain uses TRBV10-3 with TRBJ2-3, with unresolved D. Germline CDR1 and CDR2: ENHRY and SYGVKD. This CDR3 is built from 13 residues. Trimming left V 5 bases short and J 6 bases short, with 12 bases between.

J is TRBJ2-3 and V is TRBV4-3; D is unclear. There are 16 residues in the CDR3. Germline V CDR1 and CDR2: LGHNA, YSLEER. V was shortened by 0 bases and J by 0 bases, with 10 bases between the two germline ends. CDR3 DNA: TGCGCCAGCAGCCAAGATGGCGGAGACAGCACAGATACGCAGTATTTT. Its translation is CASSQDGGDSTDTQYF.

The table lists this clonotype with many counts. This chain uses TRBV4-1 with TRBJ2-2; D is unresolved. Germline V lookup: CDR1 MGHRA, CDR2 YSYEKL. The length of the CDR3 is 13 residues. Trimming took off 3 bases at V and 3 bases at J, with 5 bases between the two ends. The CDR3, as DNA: TGCGCCAGCAGCCAGCAAGACACCGGGGAGCTGTTTTTT. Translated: CASSQQDTGELFF.

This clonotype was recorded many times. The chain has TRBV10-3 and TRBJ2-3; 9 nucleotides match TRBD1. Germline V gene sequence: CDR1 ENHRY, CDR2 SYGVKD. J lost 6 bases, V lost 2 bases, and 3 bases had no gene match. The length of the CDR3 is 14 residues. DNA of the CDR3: TGTGCCATCAGTGAGACAGGGGGCCAGGATACGCAGTATTTT. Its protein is CAISETGGQDTQYF.

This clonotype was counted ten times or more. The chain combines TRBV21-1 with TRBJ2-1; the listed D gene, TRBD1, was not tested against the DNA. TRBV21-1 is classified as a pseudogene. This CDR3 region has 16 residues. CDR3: CASSKVEGGYYNEQFF. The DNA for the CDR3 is TGTGCCAGCAGCAAAGTAGAAGGGGGTTACTACAATGAGCAGTTCTTC.

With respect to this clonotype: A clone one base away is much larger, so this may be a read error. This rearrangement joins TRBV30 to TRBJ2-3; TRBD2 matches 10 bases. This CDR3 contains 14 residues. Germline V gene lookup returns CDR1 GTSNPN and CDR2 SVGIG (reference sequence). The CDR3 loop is CAWSLAGATGTQYF. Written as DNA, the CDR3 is TGTGCCTGGAGTCTAGCGGGGGCCACAGGTACGCAGTATTTT.